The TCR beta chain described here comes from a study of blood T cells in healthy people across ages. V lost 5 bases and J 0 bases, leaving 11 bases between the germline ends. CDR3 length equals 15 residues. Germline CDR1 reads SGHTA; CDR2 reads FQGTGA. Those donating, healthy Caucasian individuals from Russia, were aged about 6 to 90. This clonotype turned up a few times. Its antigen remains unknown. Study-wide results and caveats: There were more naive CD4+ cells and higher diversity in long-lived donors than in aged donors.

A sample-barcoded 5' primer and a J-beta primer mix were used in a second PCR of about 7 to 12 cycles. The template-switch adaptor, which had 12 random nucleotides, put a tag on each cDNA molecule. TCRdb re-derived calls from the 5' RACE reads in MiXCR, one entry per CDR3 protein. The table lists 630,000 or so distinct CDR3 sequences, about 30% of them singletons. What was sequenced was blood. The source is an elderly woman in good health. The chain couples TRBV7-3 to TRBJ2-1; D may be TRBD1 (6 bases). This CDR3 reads CASSQSGDSYNEQFF. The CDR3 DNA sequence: TGTGCCAGCAGCCAGTCAGGGGACTCCTACAATGAGCAGTTCTTC.